Presented here are 22 T cell receptor beta chains from one specimen sequenced in a study of shared clonotypes between healthy human individuals. TCRdb keeps only in-frame clones here, not all; method: immunoSEQ multiplex PCR. The sample contains over 950,000 clones, 60% to 80% of which appear only once. Specimen: memory CD4+ T cells from PBMCs. Subset here: CD45RA-negative fraction. The receptors were sampled from a man aged 18 to 29 in good health. Some clones in this sample may be carry-over from other donors' samples.

The gene calls are TRBV4-1 and TRBJ2-3; 9 nucleotides match TRBD2. The germline gives CDR1 MGHRA, CDR2 YSYEKL. The CDR3 loop spans 16 amino acids. V lost 4 bases to trimming and J lost 0 bases; unmatched junction nucleotides: 5. The DNA of the CDR3 is TGCGCCAGCAGCCTCAGCGGGAGGCCTAGCACAGATACGCAGTATTTT. Its protein is CASSLSGRPSTDTQYF.

Turning to this clone: This likely stems from a read error, as it lies one base from a far larger clone. The genes are TRBV30 and TRBJ2-2, with D maybe TRBD2 (6 bases). Trimming took 3 bases from V and 5 from J, leaving 16 bases between them. CDR1 is GTSNPN, CDR2 SVGIG, per germline (reference sequence). CDR3 length equals 15 residues. CDR3 in amino acids: CAWRSEGEDTGELFF. CDR3 in DNA: TGTGCCTGGAGGAGTGAAGGGGAGGATACCGGGGAGCTGTTTTTT.

Notes on this clone: Other DNA sequences of this sample code for an identical CDR3. V and J are TRBV6-5 and TRBJ1-1, with D unclear. Germline lookup yields CDR1 MNHEY and CDR2 SVGAGI. Trimming cost V 2 bases and J 5 bases, with 3 bases left between them. The CDR3 totals 11 residues. CDR3 residues: CASSYGTEAFF. The CDR3, as DNA: TGTGCCAGCAGTTACGGGACTGAAGCTTTCTTT.

V is TRBV7-3 and J is TRBJ2-7; a possible D gene is TRBD2 (5 bases). With 2 bases removed from V and 5 bases from J, the gap between germline ends came to 13 bases. This CDR3 spans 14 amino acids. Germline V gene data show CDR1 as SGHTA and CDR2 as FQGTGA. The CDR3 bases are TGTGCCAGCAGCTTAGGAGGAAGGTTCCACGAGCAGTACTTC. Amino acids: CASSLGGRFHEQYF.

The genes are TRBV9 and TRBJ1-2; 7 nucleotides line up with TRBD1. Germline V CDR1 and CDR2: SGDLS, YYNGEE. V shed 3 bases and J 10 bases; nucleotides not matched to a gene: 6. There are 12 residues in the CDR3. DNA for the CDR3: TGTGCCAGCAGCGCAGGAGACAGGGTCTACACCTTC. It specifies CASSAGDRVYTF.

In this sample, this clone turned up a few times. The CDR3 loop is CATSGSGPQHF. DNA for the CDR3: TGTGCCACCAGCGGCAGCGGGCCCCAGCATTTT. The chain couples TRBV15 to TRBJ1-5; D gene ambiguous. Per germline, CDR1 LNHNV and CDR2 YYDKDF (reference sequence). CDR3 length equals 11 residues. V was cut by 5 bases and J by 9 bases, with 8 bases left in between. Full variable domain (outside the CDR3, taken from reference TRBV15 and TRBJ1-5): DAMVIQNPRYQVTQFGKPVTLSCSQTLNHNVMYWYQQKSSQAPKLLFHYYDKDFNNEADTPDNFQSRRPNTSFCFLDIRSPGLGDTAMYLCATSGSGPQHFGDGTRLSIL.

Only one count was recorded for this clone. This chain links TRBV30 with TRBJ1-2, with D hard to call. Germline V lookup: CDR1 GTSNPN, CDR2 SVGIG (reference sequence). This CDR3 spans 12 amino acids. V shed 5 bases and J shed 8 bases, with 15 bases lying between them. The chain's CDR3 is CAWSSQWEGYTF. The CDR3 DNA is TGTGCCTGGTCCTCTCAGTGGGAGGGCTACACCTTC. The full variable domain, with the rest looked up from reference TRBV30 and TRBJ1-2, is SQTIHQWPATLVQPVGSPLSLECTVEGTSNPNLYWYRQAAGRGLQLLFYSVGIGQISSEVPQNLSASRPQDRQFILSSKKLLLSDSGFYLCAWSSQWEGYTFGSGTRLTVV.

The genes are TRBV7-3 and TRBJ2-6; D is ambiguous. This CDR3 is 12 amino acids long. With 2 bases removed from V and 4 bases from J, the gap between germline ends came to 0 bases. Germline lookup yields CDR1 SGHTA and CDR2 FQGTGA. CDR3 sequence: CASSLGANVLTF. For the CDR3, the DNA is TGTGCCAGCAGCTTAGGGGCCAACGTCCTGACTTTC.

The chain is built from TRBV19 and TRBJ1-2, with 7 bases matching TRBD1. With 8 bases clipped from V and 9 bases from J, the junction kept 6 bases outside the gene matches. Germline V CDR1 and CDR2: LNHDA, SQIVND (reference sequence). The CDR3 runs 11 residues. The CDR3 loop is CASSDRVSYTF. DNA for the CDR3: TGTGCCAGTTCCGACAGGGTGAGCTACACCTTC. Full variable domain (remainder filled in from reference TRBV19 and TRBJ1-2): DGGITQSPKYLFRKEGQNVTLSCEQNLNHDAMYWYRQDPGQGLRLIYYSQIVNDFQKGDIAEGYSVSREKKESFPLTVTSAQKNPTAFYLCASSDRVSYTFGSGTRLTVV.

The chain joins TRBV28 to TRBJ2-7, with TRBD1 identical over 8 bases. The germline V gene has CDR1 MDHEN and CDR2 SYDVKM. V gave up 2 bases and J gave up 5 bases; unmatched junction bases: 11. This CDR3 spans 16 amino acids. The chain's CDR3 is CASSLILGTGDDEQYF. The CDR3 DNA reads TGTGCCAGCAGTTTAATCTTGGGGACAGGCGATGACGAGCAGTACTTC. Supplemented by reference TRBV28 and TRBJ2-7, the full variable domain reads DVKVTQSSRYLVKRTGEKVFLECVQDMDHENMFWYRQDPGLGLRLIYFSYDVKMKEKGDIPEGYSVSREKKERFSLILESASTNQTSMYLCASSLILGTGDDEQYFGPGTRLTVT.

This chain connects TRBV18 to TRBJ2-1; 7 bases map to TRBD2. Germline V gives CDR1 KGHSH, CDR2 LQKENI. With V trimmed by 3 bases and J by 6 bases, 11 bases remained unmatched. The CDR3 extends over 16 amino acids. This CDR3 is CASSPRRGGRSNEQFF. The CDR3 coding sequence is TGTGCCAGCTCACCCCGTAGGGGCGGGAGATCCAATGAGCAGTTCTTC.

This rearrangement joins TRBV27 to TRBJ1-2; D is perhaps TRBD1 (5 bases). This CDR3 region has 12 residues. Germline V lookup: CDR1 MNHEY, CDR2 SMNVEV (reference sequence). With 6 bases removed from V and 8 bases from J, the gap between germline ends came to 13 bases. This CDR3 reads CASRGQRGGYTF. CDR3 nucleotides: TGTGCCAGCAGGGGGCAAAGAGGGGGCTACACCTTC.

The chain recombines TRBV9 with TRBJ2-1; TRBD2 agrees at 12 bases. This CDR3 is 18 amino acids long. Germline loops: CDR1 SGDLS, CDR2 YYNGEE. Trimming removed 0 bases from V and 3 bases from J; junction bases left unmatched: 7. The CDR3 is CASSVGLAGVRDYNEQFF. The DNA of the CDR3 is TGTGCCAGCAGCGTAGGACTAGCGGGAGTAAGGGACTACAATGAGCAGTTCTTC.

V gene TRBV10-3 combines with J gene TRBJ1-3; D unresolved. In germline, CDR1 is ENHRY, CDR2 SYGVKD. The V end was cut by 8 bases, the J end by 0 bases, with 8 bases between. The CDR3 is made up of 13 amino acids. CDR3 region: CAISTDSGNTIYF. In DNA form, the CDR3 reads TGTGCCATCTCGACTGACTCTGGAAACACCATATATTTT.

V is TRBV30 and J is TRBJ2-1, with 8 bases that match TRBD2. Germline V gene sequence: CDR1 GTSNPN, CDR2 SVGIG (reference sequence). This CDR3 is 12 amino acids long. V shed 2 bases and J 12 bases; nucleotides not matched to a gene: 6. CDR3 in amino acids: CAWSPRLASQFF. The CDR3 bases are TGTGCCTGGAGTCCTCGACTAGCGTCGCAGTTCTTC.

This clone has a count of ten or more. This sequence joins TRBV4-2 and TRBJ1-2, with 7 bases that match TRBD1. The CDR3 consists of 15 residues. The V segment lost 4 bases and the J segment 2 bases; nucleotides outside the gene matches: 7. The germline CDR1 and CDR2 sequences are LGHNA and YNFKEQ. The DNA for the CDR3 is TGTGCCAGCAGCCGCCAAACAGGGGAAAACTATGGCTACACCTTC. Protein product: CASSRQTGENYGYTF.

This rearrangement joins TRBV4-3 to TRBJ2-3; TRBD2 matches at 8 bases. The CDR3 is 14 residues long. J gave up 6 bases and V 3 bases, and 5 bases lay outside the gene matches. Germline V gene data show CDR1 as LGHNA and CDR2 as YSLEER. Here the CDR3 DNA reads TGCGCCAGCAGCCAGGCCTTAGCGGGGGATACGCAGTATTTT. This sequence encodes CASSQALAGDTQYF.

The V call is TRBV9, the J call TRBJ1-2; no clear D gene. V dropped 1 base and J dropped 0 bases, with 10 bases sitting between them. CDR1 and CDR2 (germline): SGDLS, YYNGEE. This CDR3 is 15 amino acids long. The CDR3 region has the DNA TGTGCCAGCAGCGTATCGACCGCTGCTAACTATGGCTACACCTTC. Its translation: CASSVSTAANYGYTF.

The chain uses TRBV2 and TRBJ2-5; D gene unclear. Trimming removed 3 bases at V and 2 bases at J, with 13 bases between. This CDR3 has 15 residues. Germline CDR1 and CDR2: SNHLY and FYNNEI. The CDR3 bases are TGTGCCAGCAGTGAGGGGTCACCAGCTCAAGAGACCCAGTACTTC. It encodes CASSEGSPAQETQYF.

CDR3 region: CASSLQYTGELFF. In DNA form, the CDR3 reads TGTGCCAGCAGCCTTCAGTACACCGGGGAGCTGTTTTTT. The chain is built from TRBV7-2 and TRBJ2-2; D is unresolved. The CDR3 covers 13 residues. Trimming removed 5 bases from V and 3 bases from J, with 7 bases in between. Germline CDR1 SGHTA, CDR2 FQGNSA.

This sequence joins TRBV14 and TRBJ2-1, with TRBD2 matching 9 bases. This CDR3 contains 17 residues. V was clipped by 2 bases and J by 3 bases; unmatched bases: 8. CDR1 and CDR2 from the germline V gene are SGHDN and FVKESK. The CDR3 region is CASSQRLAARDYNEQFF. The CDR3, as DNA: TGTGCCAGCAGCCAACGACTAGCGGCTCGGGACTACAATGAGCAGTTCTTC. Together with reference TRBV14 and TRBJ2-1, the CDR3 gives the full variable domain: EAGVTQFPSHSVIEKGQTVTLRCDPISGHDNLYWYRRVMGKEIKFLLHFVKESKQDESGMPNNRFLAERTGGTYSTLKVQPAELEDSGVYFCASSQRLAARDYNEQFFGPGTRLTVL.

The chain combines TRBV6-6 with TRBJ1-4, with D perhaps TRBD1 (5 bases). The CDR3 has 14 amino acids. V was trimmed by 4 bases and J by 5 bases, leaving 11 bases between them. Germline values: CDR1 MNHNY, CDR2 SVGAGI (reference sequence). The chain's CDR3 is CASSLGGLNEKLFF. CDR3 DNA: TGTGCCAGCAGTTTGGGGGGGTTAAATGAAAAACTGTTTTTT.